Shown below are 20 T cell receptor beta chains from a single sample sequenced in a study of T-cell memory formation after mild COVID-19. Each CDR3 protein gets one entry after TCRdb re-called the 5' RACE reads with MiXCR. The sample records about 250,000 distinct CDR3 sequences, less than 20% being singletons. Sequences were obtained from PBMCs or a T cell subset sorted from them (not recorded which). All receptors come from an adult woman who had mild COVID-19 (a few samples of this study predate the infection). Cell type and time point are not known.

This clonotype appeared once. The chain couples TRBV14 to TRBJ2-5, with 7 bases aligning to TRBD2. The CDR3 spans 14 residues. Germline CDR1 reads SGHDN; CDR2 reads FVKESK. The V gene end was trimmed by 4 bases and the J gene end by 5 bases; junction bases not matched to a gene: 7. CDR3 amino acids: CASSLGRAVETQYF. The CDR3 DNA reads TGTGCCAGCAGCCTGGGGAGGGCCGTGGAGACCCAGTACTTC.

This clonotype was counted a few times. The chain recombines TRBV6-1 with TRBJ2-7; D is uncertain. The CDR3 is 13 residues long. The ends were cut back, 7 bases at V and 9 bases at J, with 19 bases in the middle. Germline V lookup: CDR1 MNHNS, CDR2 SASEGT. The CDR3 DNA is TGTGCCAGCACCAGGAGACCGGACGAGCGGCAGTACTTC. It is translated as CASTRRPDERQYF.

This clonotype was observed a handful of times. The V gene is TRBV7-9, the J gene TRBJ2-3; 9 nucleotides line up with TRBD1. The ends lost 8 bases at V and 2 bases at J; junction bases unmatched: 5. The CDR3 consists of 14 residues. The germline V gene has CDR1 SEHNR and CDR2 FQNEAQ (reference sequence). The CDR3 bases are TGTGCCAGCTCCCGGGACAGGGCCACAGATACGCAGTATTTT. It is translated as CASSRDRATDTQYF.

J is TRBJ1-1 and V is TRBV29-1; no definite D call. CDR1 SQVTM and CDR2 ANQGSEA come from the germline V gene. V was trimmed by 1 base and J by 1 base, leaving 7 bases between them. This CDR3 contains 13 residues. CDR3 protein: CSVEVNPNTEAFF. The CDR3 nucleotides read TGCAGCGTTGAAGTTAACCCGAACACTGAAGCTTTCTTT.

This clonotype was seen a handful of times. V is TRBV5-4 and J is TRBJ2-3, with D possibly called TRBD1 or TRBD2 (5 bases each). V lost 9 bases, J lost 6 bases, and 17 bases lay in between. The CDR3 consists of 13 residues. CDR1 and CDR2 (germline): SGHNT, YYREEE (reference sequence). The CDR3 is CATGLRGADTQYF. The CDR3 DNA reads TGTGCCACCGGGTTAAGGGGAGCGGATACGCAGTATTTT.

This clonotype was recorded a few times. This chain joins TRBV4-3 and TRBJ2-4; possibly TRBD1 for D (6 bases). Germline CDR1 LGHNA, CDR2 YSLEER. Trimming removed 3 bases from V and 6 bases from J, with 15 bases in between. This CDR3 comprises 15 residues. The CDR3 nucleotides read TGCGCCAGCAGCCACCCCGAGCGGACAGTAAACATTCAGTACTTC. The encoded protein is CASSHPERTVNIQYF.

This chain uses TRBV7-2 with TRBJ2-1; 14 bases match TRBD2. This CDR3 spans 15 amino acids. Unmatched junction bases numbered 6, after V lost 5 bases and J lost 9 bases. The germline V gene encodes CDR1 SGHTA and CDR2 FQGNSA. The CDR3 bases are TGTGCCAGCAGCCCGACTAGCGGGAGGGCCGGTGAGCAGTTCTTC. Residues: CASSPTSGRAGEQFF.

The chain uses TRBV20-1 and TRBJ2-3; 11 nucleotides line up with TRBD2. V lost 3 bases, J lost 6 bases, and 8 bases stayed unmatched. The CDR3 is 15 residues long. In germline, CDR1 is DFQATT, CDR2 SNEGSKA (reference sequence). CDR3 amino acids: CSARDSGGATDTQYF. CDR3 DNA sequence: TGCAGTGCTAGGGATAGCGGGGGGGCCACGGATACGCAGTATTTT.

This clonotype was recorded many times. The chain recombines TRBV12-3 or TRBV12-4 with TRBJ1-1; D is possibly TRBD1 (5 bases). Trimming took off 10 bases at V and 1 base at J, with 13 bases between the two ends. The CDR3 is made up of 13 amino acids. The CDR3 nucleotides are TGTGCCACCGGGCGGCAGGGGAACACTGAAGCTTTCTTT. It is translated as CATGRQGNTEAFF.

This clonotype was recorded a few times. The chain employs TRBV6-4 and TRBJ1-1, with 9 bases matching TRBD1. CDR1 MRHNA and CDR2 SNTAGT come from the germline V gene. V dropped 3 bases and J dropped 1; count of bases not matched to a gene: 6. CDR3 length equals 16 residues. This CDR3 reads CASSEGTGRKNTEAFF. The DNA of the CDR3 is TGTGCCAGCAGTGAAGGGACAGGGAGGAAGAACACTGAAGCTTTCTTT.

This chain joins TRBV7-8 and TRBJ1-4; the D gene is possibly TRBD1 (5 bases). Germline V CDR1 and CDR2: SGHVS, FQNEAQ. This CDR3 spans 12 amino acids. Trimming took 2 bases from V and 8 from J, leaving 6 bases between them. In nucleotides, the CDR3 is TGTGCCAGCAGCTTAAACAGGGAAAAACTGTTTTTT. It encodes CASSLNREKLFF.

This clonotype was counted only a few times. This chain links TRBV5-1 with TRBJ1-1; no definite D call. With 4 bases removed from V and 0 bases from J, the gap between germline ends came to 10 bases. Germline assignment: CDR1 SGHRS and CDR2 YFSETQ. The CDR3 spans 14 residues. CDR3 coding DNA: TGCGCCAGCAGCCCCCTGAAGCTGAACACTGAAGCTTTCTTT. Amino acid sequence: CASSPLKLNTEAFF.

This clonotype has more than one count but fewer than ten. The rearrangement uses TRBV4-3 and TRBJ2-1; D remains unclear. V lost 0 bases and J lost 7, with 10 bases in between. The CDR3 spans 14 residues. In germline, CDR1 is LGHNA, CDR2 YSLEER. The CDR3: CASSQEYSSNEQFF. DNA for the CDR3: TGCGCCAGCAGCCAAGAGTACTCGTCAAATGAGCAGTTCTTC.

The chain is built from TRBV24-1 and TRBJ2-1; the match to TRBD2 covers 8 bases. CDR1 is KGHDR and CDR2 is SFDVKD in the germline V gene. Trimming cost V 4 bases and J 6 bases; bases outside gene matches: 13. The CDR3 covers 17 residues. The CDR3 sequence: CATSDYIGGERPNEQFF. The CDR3 nucleotides read TGTGCCACCAGTGACTACATCGGGGGGGAAAGGCCCAATGAGCAGTTCTTC.

This clonotype was observed a handful of times. The CDR3 sequence is CASSPQAAGGNEKLFF. CDR3 sequence (DNA): TGTGCCAGCAGCCCCCAAGCGGCAGGGGGGAATGAAAAACTGTTTTTT. The chain joins TRBV12-3 or TRBV12-4 to TRBJ1-4; 7 bases line up with TRBD1. The CDR3 has 16 amino acids. After removal of 6 bases from V and 5 bases from J, the junction contained 12 bases not matched to a gene.

In this sample, this clonotype turned up a few times. The chain is built from TRBV12-3 or TRBV12-4 and TRBJ2-7; possible D gene TRBD2, 7 bases. The V and J ends lost 1 base and 7 bases respectively, with 20 bases between them. The CDR3 contains 16 residues. The CDR3 region is CASSLVEGGGPGEQYF. The CDR3, as DNA: TGTGCCAGCAGTTTAGTGGAGGGGGGAGGGCCAGGAGAGCAGTACTTC.

With respect to this clonotype: A junction end diverges from the germline sequence, so it may reflect a read error. The chain is built from TRBV30 and TRBJ1-4; D ambiguous. This CDR3 spans 13 amino acids. From germline, CDR1 is GTSNPN and CDR2 SVGIG (reference sequence). The DNA of the CDR3 is TGTGCCAGGAGTCGAACAAATGGGGAAAAACTGTTTTTT. It codes for CARSRTNGEKLFF.

This clonotype was observed a few times. This chain connects TRBV20-1 to TRBJ2-1; D is tentatively TRBD1 or TRBD2 (6 bases each). Germline lookup yields CDR1 DFQATT and CDR2 SNEGSKA (reference sequence). CDR3 length: 13 residues. The V end was cut by 4 bases, the J end by 4 bases, with 11 bases between. This CDR3 is CSAKGGFYNEQFF. As DNA, the CDR3 is TGCAGTGCTAAAGGGGGGTTTTACAATGAGCAGTTCTTC.

The V call is TRBV29-1, the J call TRBJ1-4; a weak D match, TRBD1 (5 bases). The CDR3 covers 13 residues. V lost 6 bases, J lost 7 bases, and 15 bases lay in between. Germline lookup yields CDR1 SQVTM and CDR2 ANQGSEA. The CDR3 is CSVLTGGSEKLFF. In nucleotides, the CDR3 is TGCAGCGTGTTAACTGGGGGTAGTGAAAAACTGTTTTTT.

This clonotype was seen a few times. The rearrangement uses TRBV6-2 or TRBV6-3 and TRBJ1-2, with D possibly TRBD1 on 6 matching bases. CDR3 size: 14 residues. V lost 2 bases and J 8 bases, leaving 15 bases between the germline ends. Germline loops: CDR1 MNHEY, CDR2 SVGEGT. The CDR3 loop is CASSYADTGIGYTF. CDR3 coding DNA: TGTGCCAGCAGTTACGCCGACACAGGGATCGGCTACACCTTC.